These T cell receptor beta chains were read from a single sample in a study of T-cell memory formation after mild COVID-19. TCRdb fed the 5' RACE reads into MiXCR, producing one record per CDR3 protein. Of 210,000 or so distinct CDR3 sequences in the sample, about 10% were seen once. The sequenced sample consisted of PBMCs or a T cell subset sorted from them (not recorded which). The source of these receptors is a man aged 18-30 years who had mild COVID-19 (a few samples of this study predate the infection). Cell type and time point are not known. Both conserved end residues are part of each CDR3. The D gene is left open where the match is weak. Rows may omit the clone size; those that give it use once, few, many or a size class.

clone_size	j_call	v_call	d_call	cdr3_nt	cdr3_aa
NA	TRBJ2-7	TRBV20-1	NA	TGCAGTGCTGCCCGACAGGGAGCGGGGTACGAGCAGTACTTC	CSAARQGAGYEQYF
NA	TRBJ1-5	TRBV20-1	NA	TGCAGTGCTAGAGTCGACAGCGACAATCAGCCCCAGCATTTT	CSARVDSDNQPQHF
many	TRBJ1-6	TRBV3-1	NA	TGTGCCAGCAGCCAAGGGGGCGCGGGTTCACCCCTCCACTTT	CASSQGGAGSPLHF
few	TRBJ1-6	TRBV5-1	NA	TGCGCCAGCAGCTTGGTCCCGCCGGGACCCGGTCGTAATTCACCCCTCCACTTT	CASSLVPPGPGRNSPLHF
few	TRBJ1-6	TRBV5-1	TRBD1	TGCGCCAGCAGCTTGGCACAGGGGGCAGAGGCCCTCCACTTT	CASSLAQGAEALHF
few	TRBJ1-2	TRBV7-9	NA	TGTGCCAGCAGCTGGGTCGGGGGTGGCTACACCTTC	CASSWVGGGYTF
few	TRBJ2-6	TRBV6-6	TRBD1	TGTGCCAGCAGTTACGGACAGGGCCTCCCTGGGGCCAACGTCCTGACTTTC	CASSYGQGLPGANVLTF
few	TRBJ2-2	TRBV24-1	NA	TGTGCCACCAGTGATCATAGTAGGGGAAGCGGGGAGCTGTTTTTT	CATSDHSRGSGELFF
few	TRBJ1-2	TRBV12-3/TRBV12-4	TRBD1	TGTGCCAGCAGTTGGGGCAGGGGGAGGGGGCTGCGCTACACCTTC	CASSWGRGRGLRYTF
NA	TRBJ2-1	TRBV6-6	TRBD2	TGTGCCAGCAGTTACTTAGCGGGCCGAAGGAATGAGCAGTTCTTC	CASSYLAGRRNEQFF
few	TRBJ1-1	TRBV20-1	TRBD1	TGCAGTGCCGTTCAGGGGGGGAACACTGAAGCTTTCTTT	CSAVQGGNTEAFF
few	TRBJ2-1	TRBV25-1	TRBD2	TGTGCCAGCAGTGAGACGGCGGGGGGTGTTAATGAGCAGTTCTTC	CASSETAGGVNEQFF
NA	TRBJ1-2	TRBV28	NA	TGTGCCAGCAATTGGGGGGCGGCCTATGGCTACACCTTC	CASNWGAAYGYTF
few	TRBJ2-1	TRBV12-3/TRBV12-4	NA	TGTGCCAGCAGTTTGGGCTATAAACTCTACAATGAGCAGTTCTTC	CASSLGYKLYNEQFF
NA	TRBJ1-1	TRBV20-1	NA	TGCAGTGCTAGAGATCGCAGGTCCGGGACTGAAGCTTTCTTT	CSARDRRSGTEAFF
few	TRBJ2-3	TRBV24-1	NA	TGTGCCACCAGTGGCGGGGGCGCAGATACGCAGTATTTT	CATSGGGADTQYF
NA	TRBJ2-5	TRBV3-1	NA	TGTGCCAGCAGCCAAGGCTACCCACAAGAGACCCAGTACTTC	CASSQGYPQETQYF
NA	TRBJ1-1	TRBV5-4	TRBD1	TGTGCCAGCAGCTTGAGGCCCCAGGGGGTCTCTGAAGCTTTCTTT	CASSLRPQGVSEAFF
few	TRBJ2-2	TRBV2	TRBD1	TGTGCCAGCAGTGAAGGGAACAGGGGGAGCGGGGAGCTGTTTTTT	CASSEGNRGSGELFF
NA	TRBJ2-7	TRBV20-1	TRBD2	TGCAGTGCCCCCGGCGGGCAGCGGGGGTCCTACGAGCAGTACTTC	CSAPGGQRGSYEQYF